These 16 T cell receptor beta chains were all obtained from the same sample, sequenced in a study of graft-versus-host responses after intestinal transplantation. Assay used: immunoSEQ multiplex PCR; TCRdb lists only in-frame clones, some missing. Altogether nearly 20,000 clones are present, around nine tenths being singletons, with the ten largest covering less than 10%. Sequencing used PBMCs, obtained approximately 33 weeks after intestinal transplant. Receptors were obtained from a human patient who received an intestinal transplant, so some T cells may come from the graft donor.

The chain uses TRBV6-5 and TRBJ2-7, with TRBD2 as a possible D gene (6 bases). CDR1 is MNHEY and CDR2 is SVGAGI in the germline V gene. CDR3 size: 14 residues. Deletions cut 6 bases from V and 2 bases from J, with 14 bases between. The CDR3: CASSPGTPPYEQYF. CDR3 coding DNA: TGTGCCAGCAGCCCCGGGACTCCCCCCTACGAGCAGTACTTC.

As DNA, the CDR3 is TGCGCCACCAGGACCTGGGACTCCAGCACAGATACGCAGTATTTT. Amino acids: CATRTWDSSTDTQYF. V usage is TRBV4-1 and J usage is TRBJ2-3; TRBD2 is a possible D gene (6 bases). The ends were cut back, 10 bases at V and 0 bases at J, with 17 bases in the middle. The CDR3 extends over 15 amino acids. Germline CDR1 is MGHRA and CDR2 is YSYEKL.

The V and J genes are TRBV29-1 and TRBJ1-1; 10 positions match TRBD1. The V segment lost 4 bases and the J segment 5 bases; nucleotides outside the gene matches: 10. Germline CDR1 is SQVTM and CDR2 is ANQGSEA. The CDR3 runs 15 residues. CDR3 sequence reads: CSVGTGTGVFTEAFF. Here the CDR3 DNA reads TGCAGCGTTGGGACCGGGACAGGGGTGTTTACTGAAGCTTTCTTT.

The chain uses TRBV6-5 and TRBJ2-3; the D gene could be TRBD1 or TRBD2 (6 bases each). The CDR3 contains 13 residues. Deletions cut 7 bases from V and 4 bases from J, with 12 bases between. Germline lookup yields CDR1 MNHEY and CDR2 SVGAGI. CDR3 sequence (DNA): TGTGCCAGCAAGGGGGACTTCTCAGATACGCAGTATTTT. This encodes CASKGDFSDTQYF.

The chain joins TRBV11-1 to TRBJ1-2; tentative D call: TRBD1 (5 bases). Germline-derived CDR1 and CDR2 are SGHAT and FQDESV (reference sequence). The V end lost 4 bases, the J end lost 5 bases, and 17 bases lay between the germline ends. CDR3 size: 15 residues. In DNA, the CDR3 is TGTGCCAGCAGCTCAGGATCAGGGTCCGGATATGGCTACACCTTC. Amino acid sequence: CASSSGSGSGYGYTF.

The chain carries TRBV14 and TRBJ1-5; a weak D match, TRBD1 (6 bases). V was clipped by 0 bases and J by 4 bases, with 10 bases between them. CDR1 and CDR2 from the germline V gene are SGHDN and FVKESK. The CDR3 is made up of 15 amino acids. CDR3 loop: CASSQEGACNQPQHF. The CDR3 DNA follows: TGTGCCAGCAGCCAAGAGGGGGCCTGTAATCAGCCCCAGCATTTT.

The chain has TRBV29-1 and TRBJ2-7; D possibly uses TRBD1 or TRBD2 (5 bases each). V shed 6 bases and J shed 4 bases, with 10 bases lying between them. This CDR3 comprises 11 residues. Germline CDR1 is SQVTM and CDR2 is ANQGSEA. The CDR3 region is CSVLREYEQYF. Written as DNA, the CDR3 is TGCAGCGTCCTCAGGGAGTACGAGCAGTACTTC.

The V call is TRBV6-7, the J call TRBJ1-1; no clear D gene. TRBV6-7 is sorted into the ORF group, with uncertain function. The CDR3 loop spans 14 amino acids. Between the trimmed V and J ends, which lost 1 base and 4 bases, there was a span of 10 bases. The CDR3 DNA sequence: TGTGCCAGCAGTTACTTATCCAAGTTCACTGAAGCTTTCTTT. It is translated as CASSYLSKFTEAFF.

In regard to this clone: Mismatch with germline at one junction end may stem from a read error. The chain has TRBV7-6 and TRBJ1-1; TRBD1 aligns across 9 bases. The CDR3 runs to 17 residues. Germline values: CDR1 SGHVS, CDR2 FNYEAQ. DNA of the CDR3: TGCGCCAGCAGCCAAGCCTCACCGACAGGGGGGAACACTGAAGCTTTCTTT. Translating it yields CASSQASPTGGNTEAFF.

The chain uses TRBV30 and TRBJ1-1; D remains unclear. V was trimmed by 4 bases and J by 10 bases, leaving 13 bases between them. CDR3 length: 11 residues. The germline V gene has CDR1 GTSNPN and CDR2 SVGIG (reference sequence). The CDR3 bases are TGTGCCTGGAACCTCTCCACCGGAGCTTTCTTT. The encoded protein is CAWNLSTGAFF.

The rearrangement joins TRBV6-1 to TRBJ1-1; TRBD1 agrees at 11 bases. The V gene end was trimmed by 6 bases and the J gene end by 2 bases; junction bases not matched to a gene: 2. Germline CDR1 is MNHNS and CDR2 is SASEGT. The CDR3 loop spans 14 amino acids. The CDR3 coding sequence is TGTGCCAGCAGGGGGACAGGGGGAAACACTGAAGCTTTCTTT. Protein sequence: CASRGTGGNTEAFF.

The V and J genes are TRBV7-9 and TRBJ2-5, with D hard to call. V dropped 1 base and J dropped 2 bases, with 5 bases sitting between them. The germline gives CDR1 SEHNR, CDR2 FQNEAQ (reference sequence). The CDR3 runs to 13 residues. The CDR3 protein is CASSLGDQETQYF. The CDR3 coding sequence is TGTGCCAGCAGCTTAGGGGATCAAGAGACCCAGTACTTC.

This rearrangement joins TRBV7-3 to TRBJ2-2, with D unresolved. Germline V gene data show CDR1 as SGHTA and CDR2 as FQGTGA. The V end lost 5 bases, the J end lost 2 bases, and 0 bases lay between the germline ends. The CDR3 contains 11 residues. The CDR3 DNA reads as TGTGCCAGCAGCAACACCGGGGAGCTGTTTTTT. Translating gives CASSNTGELFF.

The J gene is TRBJ2-7, the V gene TRBV23-1; tentatively, D is TRBD1 or TRBD2 (5 bases each). TRBV23-1 is placed among ORFs of uncertain function. This CDR3 is 14 amino acids long. Trimming took off 0 bases at V and 6 bases at J, with 12 bases between the two ends. The CDR3 sequence is CASSQSEARAEQYF. The DNA of the CDR3 is TGCGCCAGCAGTCAATCGGAGGCCAGGGCCGAGCAGTACTTC.

The chain carries TRBV4-1 and TRBJ2-2, with TRBD2 identical over 11 bases. CDR1 and CDR2 (germline): MGHRA, YSYEKL. After removal of 3 bases from V and 9 bases from J, the junction contained 15 bases not matched to a gene. CDR3 length: 18 amino acids. The CDR3 DNA is TGCGCCAGCAGCCACCATCTAGCGGGGGGCCGAGTGGTACGGGAGCTGTTTTTT. Its translation: CASSHHLAGGRVVRELFF.

The chain links TRBV5-6 to TRBJ2-5; D could derive from TRBD1 or TRBD2 (5 bases each). Trimming shortened V by 6 bases and J by 5 bases, and 17 bases separated the two germline ends. Per germline, CDR1 SGHDT and CDR2 YYEEEE. This CDR3 has 14 amino acids. Here the CDR3 DNA reads TGTGCCAGCACCGTGACAGAGGAGGACGAGACCCAGTACTTC. As protein: CASTVTEEDETQYF.